Following are 4 T cell receptor beta chains from one sample sequenced in a study of T cells after yellow fever vaccination. Each CDR3 protein is one row after TCRdb ran MiXCR on the 5' RACE reads. The profile shows about 26,000 distinct CDR3 sequences, 4% to 5% of them singletons. This specimen was PBMCs, either bulk or a sorted T-cell subset (CD4+, CD8+, memory, or dextramer-sorted; not recorded which), taken on the day of the yellow fever booster vaccination. The receptors shown here come from a man aged 18 to 35 who received the YFV17D yellow fever vaccine.

This clonotype showed up many times. The chain has TRBV5-1 and TRBJ2-1; tentatively, D is TRBD2 (6 bases). The CDR3 has 14 amino acids. V lost 0 bases and J 6 bases, leaving 10 bases between the germline ends. CDR1 is SGHRS and CDR2 is YFSETQ in the germline V gene. CDR3 residues: CASSLGRTTNEQFF. For the CDR3, the DNA is TGCGCCAGCAGCTTGGGTCGGACTACCAATGAGCAGTTCTTC.

This clonotype came up many times. In DNA, the CDR3 is TGTGCCAGCAGCCAACTAGGTTACTACGAGCAGTACTTC. This sequence encodes CASSQLGYYEQYF. The chain has TRBV14 and TRBJ2-7; D unclear. V was pared by 2 bases and J by 3 bases, with 8 bases between. This CDR3 region has 13 residues. The germline gives CDR1 SGHDN, CDR2 FVKESK.

This chain links TRBV5-4 with TRBJ2-3, with TRBD2 matching over 9 bases. The CDR3 spans 15 residues. Looked up from germline, CDR1 is SGHNT and CDR2 is YYREEE (reference sequence). V lost 4 bases, J lost 2 bases, and 5 bases stayed unmatched. In nucleotides, the CDR3 is TGTGCCAGCAGCCTGCGGGGGGGCGCCACAGATACGCAGTATTTT. It is translated as CASSLRGGATDTQYF. Using reference TRBV5-4 and TRBJ2-3 for the parts outside the CDR3, the full variable domain is ETGVTQSPTHLIKTRGQQVTLRCSSQSGHNTVSWYQQALGQGPQFIFQYYREEENGRGNFPPRFSGLQFPNYSSELNVNALELDDSALYLCASSLRGGATDTQYFGPGTRLTVL.

This clonotype was observed at least ten times. The CDR3 coding sequence is TGTGCCTGGAGAGGCGCAGCTGAAGAGACCCAGTACTTC. The encoded protein is CAWRGAAEETQYF. The genes are TRBV30 and TRBJ2-5; D ambiguous. Germline V gives CDR1 GTSNPN, CDR2 SVGIG (reference sequence). There are 13 residues in the CDR3. V lost 3 bases and J 3 bases, leaving 11 bases between the germline ends.